This T cell receptor beta chain was retrieved from a study of shared clonotypes between healthy human individuals. This table comes from immunoSEQ multiplex PCR, and its TCRdb copy is limited to in-frame clones, with some not included. The table has roughly 2.6 million clones, around 94% seen once; the top ten hold around 0.14%. This clone has only one observation. The sequenced sample consisted of naive CD4+ T cells sorted from blood. Stated subset: CD45RA+ positively selected. The sequence was obtained from a man younger than 35 in good health.

The CDR3, as DNA: TGCGCCAGCAGCTGGGACAATCCTGGAAGGGAGCAGTACTTC. It specifies CASSWDNPGREQYF. The chain joins TRBV5-1 to TRBJ2-7; D is perhaps TRBD1 (6 bases). The CDR3 sequence is 14 residues long. Germline CDR1 reads SGHRS; CDR2 reads YFSETQ. The ends were cut back, 3 bases at V and 7 bases at J, with 17 bases in the middle.